This T cell receptor (beta chain) was obtained from a study of blood T cell repertoires in COVID-19. Whole-study context: Researchers got acute and convalescent COVID-19 samples from the United States, Italy and Spain. PBMCs, B-cell-depleted T cells, or T cells were the source of the cDNA or gDNA that made up the material.

In the source study's methods: Amplification with reference gene primers provided the estimates of nucleated cell counts. Clones were read by immunoSEQ multiplex PCR, and TCRdb kept only the in-frame ones, dropping some. That table gives V, J and clone size, and the DNA gave D and trimming. The data hold some 260,000 clones, with less than 85% observed a single time. The TCR originated in a woman aged 18-29 years with acute or convalescent COVID-19. The sequenced material came from peripheral blood.

CDR3 sequence reads: CASSLPGERNEAFF. The CDR3 DNA sequence: TGTGCCAGCAGTTTGCCCGGGGAAAGGAATGAAGCTTTCTTT. The gene calls are TRBV27 and TRBJ1-1; no firm D call. Germline V lookup: CDR1 MNHEY, CDR2 SMNVEV (reference sequence). This CDR3 contains 14 residues. Trimming stripped 3 bases from V and 7 bases from J, with 15 bases between.